The rows below give T cell receptor beta chains drawn from one sample of a study of T cells after yellow fever vaccination. TCRdb passed the 5' RACE reads through MiXCR, listing each CDR3 protein once. Of 500,000 to 650,000 distinct CDR3 sequences listed, 17% were seen once; the top ten hold roughly 17%. This material consisted of PBMCs, taken around 5 days after the first yellow fever vaccination. Every receptor here comes from a man aged 18 to 29 who received the YFV17D yellow fever vaccine. Each CDR3 is given with its conserved first and last residue. Fields, in order: clone size, V gene, J gene, D gene, CDR3 protein, CDR3 DNA. D genes are given only for firm matches. For some rows the clone size is stated as once, few or many, or as a class when expanded; others skip it.

>-|TRBV5-1|TRBJ2-5|-
CASSLGLEIETQYF
TGCGCCAGCAGCTTGGGCCTTGAGATAGAGACCCAGTACTTC
>few|TRBV7-2|TRBJ2-1|TRBD2
CASSLNPAGAYNEQFF
TGTGCCAGCAGCTTAAATCCGGCGGGGGCCTACAATGAGCAGTTCTTC
>-|TRBV20-1|TRBJ1-5|TRBD1
CSALDRAGNQPQHF
TGCAGTGCTCTGGACAGGGCCGGCAATCAGCCCCAGCATTTT
>few|TRBV5-5|TRBJ1-5|-
CASRGPGEDQPQHF
TGTGCCAGCAGGGGGCCGGGGGAGGATCAGCCCCAGCATTTT
>-|TRBV9|TRBJ1-6|TRBD1
CASSGGQQYNSPLHF
TGTGCCAGCAGCGGGGGACAGCAGTATAATTCACCCCTCCACTTT
>-|TRBV5-4|TRBJ2-7|-
CASSVGIAPGHEQYF
TGTGCCAGCAGCGTAGGGATCGCCCCGGGCCACGAGCAGTACTTC
>-|TRBV12-3/TRBV12-4|TRBJ1-5|-
CASSLGRWSGQPQHF
TGTGCCAGCAGTTTAGGCAGGTGGTCTGGTCAGCCCCAGCATTTT
>-|TRBV7-2|TRBJ1-5|-
CASSSSIGQPQHF
TGTGCCAGCAGCTCATCGATAGGTCAGCCCCAGCATTTT
>few|TRBV4-1|TRBJ2-5|-
CASSQEGGGGETQYF
TGCGCCAGCAGCCAAGAGGGCGGGGGCGGTGAGACTCAGTACTTC
>few|TRBV6-1|TRBJ2-3|TRBD2
CASSPLRSGGTTDTQYF
TGTGCCAGCAGTCCCCTTCGGAGCGGGGGGACCACAGATACGCAGTATTTT
>few|TRBV3-1|TRBJ1-1|-
CASSQDLSGPNEAFF
TGTGCCAGCAGCCAAGATCTTTCAGGGCCTAATGAAGCTTTCTTT
>-|TRBV20-1|TRBJ1-5|-
CSASAPLSQPQHF
TGCAGTGCTTCCGCCCCGTTGAGTCAGCCCCAGCATTTT
>-|TRBV7-2|TRBJ2-5|-
CASSLGGRREETQYF
TGTGCCAGCAGCTTAGGAGGTAGAAGGGAGGAGACCCAGTACTTC
>many|TRBV12-3/TRBV12-4|TRBJ1-1|-
CASSLAGVNTEAFF
TGTGCCAGCAGCTTAGCCGGGGTGAACACTGAAGCTTTCTTT
>few|TRBV19|TRBJ2-3|-
CASSIMTTDTQYF
TGTGCCAGTAGTATAATGACTACCGATACGCAGTATTTT
>few|TRBV4-1|TRBJ1-1|-
CASSPRHVGGTEAFF
TGCGCCAGCAGCCCCAGGCACGTAGGGGGCACTGAAGCTTTCTTT
>-|TRBV2|TRBJ1-1|-
CASSEYKNTEAFF
TGTGCCAGCAGTGAGTACAAGAACACTGAAGCTTTCTTT
>few|TRBV12-3/TRBV12-4|TRBJ1-3|-
CASRRGTSSGNTIYF
TGTGCCAGCAGGCGGGGGACGAGCTCTGGAAACACCATATATTTT
>-|TRBV18|TRBJ2-3|-
CASSLRQYTGDTQYF
TGTGCCAGCTCACTTCGCCAATACACCGGCGATACGCAGTATTTT
>-|TRBV20-1|TRBJ1-1|-
CSARDQGRGNTEAFF
TGCAGTGCTAGAGATCAGGGGAGGGGGAACACTGAAGCTTTCTTT
>many|TRBV20-1|TRBJ2-5|TRBD2
CSAREASGDQETQYF
TGCAGTGCTAGAGAGGCTAGCGGGGACCAAGAGACCCAGTACTTC
>few|TRBV7-2|TRBJ2-4|-
CASSPMIAKNIQYF
TGTGCCAGCAGCCCAATGATAGCCAAAAACATTCAGTACTTC
>few|TRBV28|TRBJ1-1|TRBD1
CASSPGLGQGDTEAFF
TGTGCCAGCAGTCCGGGACTTGGACAGGGTGACACTGAAGCTTTCTTT
>-|TRBV6-5|TRBJ1-1|TRBD1
CASSYGVRDSSNTEAFF
TGTGCCAGCAGTTACGGAGTAAGGGACAGCTCGAACACTGAAGCTTTCTTT
>-|TRBV5-6|TRBJ2-3|-
CASRSYTDTQYF
TGTGCCAGCAGGTCATACACAGATACGCAGTATTTT
>few|TRBV9|TRBJ2-1|TRBD1
CASSADRAAYNEQFF
TGTGCCAGCAGTGCAGACAGGGCGGCCTACAATGAGCAGTTCTTC
>-|TRBV6-2/TRBV6-3|TRBJ1-5|TRBD1
CASRDRAHQPQHF
TGTGCCAGCAGGGACAGGGCTCATCAGCCCCAGCATTTT
>-|TRBV7-2|TRBJ1-1|-
CASSSRRGNTEAFF
TGTGCCAGCAGCTCCAGGAGGGGGAACACTGAAGCTTTCTTT
>-|TRBV28|TRBJ1-6|TRBD1
CASSVTGAGSPLHF
TGTGCCAGCAGTGTGACAGGGGCAGGGTCACCCCTCCACTTT
>few|TRBV12-3/TRBV12-4|TRBJ2-2|-
CASSFLLRELFF
TGTGCCAGCAGTTTTCTACTCAGGGAGCTGTTTTTT
>few|TRBV27|TRBJ2-1|TRBD1
CASSYGTGANNEQFF
TGTGCCAGCAGTTACGGGACAGGGGCAAACAATGAGCAGTTCTTC
>few|TRBV20-1|TRBJ2-3|-
CSNPASTDTQYF
TGCAGTAATCCAGCTAGCACAGATACGCAGTATTTT
>-|TRBV7-9|TRBJ1-1|-
CASSLILQREAFF
TGTGCCAGCAGCTTAATTTTACAGAGGGAAGCTTTCTTT
>few|TRBV20-1|TRBJ2-1|-
CSARDPRQGGYNEQFF
TGCAGTGCTAGAGATCCTCGGCAGGGGGGCTACAATGAGCAGTTCTTC
>-|TRBV6-2/TRBV6-3|TRBJ2-2|-
CASSYSNRLPGELFF
TGTGCCAGCAGTTACTCGAACCGGTTACCCGGGGAGCTGTTTTTT
>-|TRBV6-5|TRBJ1-2|-
CASSYWTDNNGYTF
TGTGCCAGCAGTTACTGGACAGACAACAATGGCTACACCTTC
>-|TRBV30|TRBJ2-7|-
CAWSVNRVYEQYF
TGTGCCTGGAGTGTAAACAGGGTATACGAGCAGTACTTC
>few|TRBV12-5|TRBJ1-1|-
CASGRGLNTEAFF
TGTGCTAGTGGGAGGGGGTTGAACACTGAAGCTTTCTTT
>-|TRBV3-1|TRBJ1-3|-
CASSPGRTGNTIYF
TGTGCCAGCAGTCCTGGGAGGACTGGAAACACCATATATTTT
>-|TRBV15|TRBJ2-1|TRBD2
CATSRGASGYNEQFF
TGTGCCACCAGCAGAGGGGCTAGCGGTTACAATGAGCAGTTCTTC
>-|TRBV7-4|TRBJ2-7|TRBD1
CARLRGSQDEQYF
TGTGCCAGACTCAGGGGGAGTCAGGACGAGCAGTACTTC
>-|TRBV27|TRBJ1-1|-
CASSLTPQGTEAFF
TGTGCCAGCAGTTTAACCCCCCAGGGCACTGAAGCTTTCTTT
>-|TRBV7-2|TRBJ1-6|-
CASSVGHFYNSPLHF
TGTGCCAGCAGCGTTGGACATTTCTATAATTCACCCCTCCACTTT
>-|TRBV7-9|TRBJ2-7|TRBD1
CASSFQGATYEQYF
TGTGCCAGCAGCTTTCAGGGGGCGACATACGAGCAGTACTTC
>few|TRBV6-2/TRBV6-3|TRBJ2-7|-
CASSYGTVEQYF
TGTGCCAGCAGTTACGGCACGGTTGAGCAGTACTTC
>-|TRBV29-1|TRBJ2-1|-
CSVEDYAPLRPGPRYNEQFF
TGCAGCGTTGAAGACTACGCGCCCCTCCGACCGGGACCCAGATACAATGAGCAGTTCTTC
>few|TRBV3-1|TRBJ1-1|-
CASSQDGEVGVNTEAFF
TGTGCCAGCAGCCAAGACGGGGAGGTAGGGGTGAACACTGAAGCTTTCTTT
>few|TRBV5-5|TRBJ2-3|-
CASSLERVGPTSTDTQYF
TGTGCCAGCAGCTTGGAGCGCGTGGGACCGACAAGCACAGATACGCAGTATTTT
>-|TRBV5-1|TRBJ2-7|TRBD1
CASSWGTGAYEQYF
TGCGCCAGCAGCTGGGGGACAGGAGCCTACGAGCAGTACTTC
>few|TRBV4-1|TRBJ1-6|-
CASSQDPWQSTPLHF
TGCGCCAGCAGCCAAGATCCGTGGCAGTCAACACCCCTCCACTTT
>-|TRBV20-1|TRBJ1-5|-
CSASGRVTNQPQHF
TGCAGTGCTAGCGGCAGGGTTACCAATCAGCCCCAGCATTTT